This T cell receptor (beta chain) was sequenced for a study of PD-L1 blockade in urothelial cancer. Overall study: Beginning in about 2014, patients received atezolizumab, given as 1,200 mg intravenously every 3 weeks. In the patient group, about 90% of the roughly 29 were males with bladder-origin urothelial cancer. Earlier, patients had received 0 to 3 chemotherapy regimens. Blood samples contained a median about 140,000 T cells.

Assay used: immunoSEQ multiplex PCR; TCRdb lists only in-frame clones, some missing. This sample yields more than 75,000 clones, of which more than 85% are seen a single time; 8% to 9.5% belongs to the top ten. CDR1 is MDHEN and CDR2 is SYDVKM in the germline V gene. This CDR3 spans 15 amino acids. V was clipped by 3 bases and J by 7 bases; unmatched bases: 6. This TCR was recovered from a man between 60 and 70 years old with urothelial cancer. V and J are TRBV28 and TRBJ2-1; 10 bases map to TRBD1. This specimen consisted of PBMCs, obtained around atezolizumab (anti-PD-L1) treatment. Here the CDR3 DNA reads TGTGCCAGCAGTTTTCCGGGACAGGGGCGAAATGAGCAGTTCTTC. Its translation is CASSFPGQGRNEQFF.